Described below is a single TCR beta chain sequence and its context. This clonotype showed up many times. The antigen it recognizes is unknown. Qualities for individual bases were not recorded, and no much larger clone is one base off. This specimen's time point label, per the study, means: newly diagnosed GD, antithyroid drugs for less than 3 months. For both TCR sequencing and RNA sequencing, RNA was extracted from PBMCs in TRIzol. The diagnosis of Graves' disease followed American Thyroid Association guidelines. Patients for the study were recruited at an endocrinology department in Xi'an, China. Each patient gave 7.5 to 10 milliliters of peripheral blood, collected in an EDTA anticoagulant tube. Ficoll Paque Plus density gradient separation was used to isolate PBMCs, and no additional T cell sorting was done. An Agilent 2100 Bioanalyzer and agarose gel were used to assess RNA quality, and a NanoDrop 2000 was used to measure RNA concentration.

The germline V and J ends show losses of 3 bases and 2 bases respectively, and no gene match explains 5 bases of the junction. CDR1 is given as DFQATT and CDR2 as SNEGSKA, both from the germline V gene (reference sequence). Including cysteine and phenylalanine, the CDR3 has 14 amino acids. The entry retains the CDR3 DNA only, 42 bases that are in frame from base 1. This record belongs to a study of regulatory T cells in long-lasting Graves disease (dated by TCRdb to the early 2020s). With respect to the entire study: Patients with newly diagnosed Graves' disease had been on antithyroid drugs for under 3 months. Persistent Graves' disease patients were compared with newly diagnosed Graves' disease patients by peripheral blood TCR sequencing and RNA sequencing. The study was conducted in China and was registered as a clinical trial. A total of roughly 33 samples were covered by TCR sequencing, comprising some 13 persistent and around 20 newly diagnosed Graves' disease patients.

To prepare the library, multiplex PCR was applied. Sequencing was performed on an Illumina HiSeq 4000. TCR beta libraries were built with iRepertoire HTBI primers and Arm-PCR amplification of CDR3 regions. Before sequencing, the PCR products underwent gel purification. As for how the authors treated the data: Gene usage analysis of CDR3 amino acid clonotypes used the roughly 62 TRBV and 14 to 15 TRBJ segments found across samples. COPE and FqMerger were used to merge filtered high-quality paired reads into contigs. Contigs were aligned with BLAST to IMGT TRBV, TRBD and TRBJ reference genes, and CDR3 was defined per IMGT. Clonotypes above 0.1% frequency were classified as highly expanded clones. Repertoire diversity was measured by Shannon entropy, and V-J evenness by the Gini coefficient. Public clonotypes were defined as clonotypes shared by more than one individual. Clones were called with MiXCR by TCRdb after fastp trimmed the public reads at Q25, and only in-frame beta chains were retained. Rows are combined by CDR3 protein, so each entry shows the most common genes and DNA. The V and J calls shown here were made by TCRdb, not taken from the authors' results. The sample includes about 430,000 distinct CDR3 sequences, with approximately 16% observed a single time. The ten largest clones represent approximately 8% of the sample.

Study-wide findings and limitations: Persistent disease showed preferential use of TRBV28, TRBJ1-2 and TRBJ2-5, whereas newly diagnosed disease favored TRBV20-1 and TRBJ2-1. Only the TCR beta chain was sequenced and analyzed. The study examined only peripheral blood because the primary lesion, thyroid tissue, could not be accessed. A larger number of public clonotypes was shared among persistent patients (around 2,700) than among newly diagnosed patients (more than 850). Compared with newly diagnosed patients, patients with persistent Graves' disease had lower TCR Shannon entropy and fewer highly expanded clones, which suggests clonal expansion. The authors noted that the small sample size was a limitation that may lower accuracy.

The data also belong to a second study, concerning T cells in Graves' hyperthyroidism and ophthalmopathy. That second publication adds: Graves' hyperthyroidism was defined as stable when no progression to ophthalmopathy occurred over 18 months of follow-up. The hyperthyroidism patients were between 18 and 65 years old and newly diagnosed, with a disease duration of less than 2 months. Exclusion was applied to patients with uncontrolled infections, other autoimmune diseases, pregnancy or lactation. Diagnoses were established on the basis of clinical symptoms, serum thyroxine and TRAb, thyroid ultrasound, and orbital computed tomography. The TCR CDR3 was subjected to a first round of RT-PCR using the HTBI primer set and the Qiagen OneStep RT-PCR kit. Blood samples also contained most of the expanded thyroid clonotypes (frequency above 0.001), which suggests that blood repertoires may reflect thyroid immune responses. Ophthalmopathy was separated from stable hyperthyroidism by a 13 V-J signature model, with about 88% sensitivity and approximately 81% specificity obtained in cross-validation and 80%/75% obtained in testing. In validation, the model predicted progression to ophthalmopathy a median of roughly six months before onset, with over 55% sensitivity and 72.22% specificity. A discovery cohort of roughly 100 patients, 43 with Graves' ophthalmopathy and more than 55 with stable Graves' hyperthyroidism, was used to find distinguishing TCR V-J signatures. Prospective prediction of ophthalmopathy was tested in an independent validation cohort consisting of 18 hyperthyroidism patients and more than 15 patients who later progressed to ophthalmopathy. The 85 to 100 discovery patients were divided at random into training and test sets in a 7:3 ratio. In addition, the study compared T-cell repertoires in thyroid tissue and in blood from over 5 Graves' hyperthyroidism patients. Following sampling, methimazole starting at 30 mg daily was given to hyperthyroidism patients, and high-dose intravenous methylprednisolone was given to ophthalmopathy patients. A second multiplex PCR round built the libraries, followed by size selection and purification. Libraries were sequenced paired-end with 100 bp reads on an Illumina HiSeq2000. SOAPnuke was used to process the raw data, with reads discarded if the reads contained adapters or uncalled bases, had a mean Phred below 15, or lacked an exact constant-primer or identifier match. COPE v1.2.5 was used to merge the high-quality paired reads, and each unique nucleotide sequence was defined as a clonotype. MiTCR v1.1 was used to align clonotypes to the IMGT TRBV, TRBD and TRBJ reference segments. The analysis included only V-J combinations with a frequency above 0.0001, which together covered more than 98% of the repertoires. A TCS score was defined as the ratio of F50 (clonal expansion) to E x V (chaos), with BLOSUM62-based TCRdist applied between CDR3 peptides within each V-J. Welch's t-statistics and random forest reduced some 510 V-J features to 13, which were used in a naive Bayes classifier (R e1071). Sample size was not statistically predetermined, and blinding of investigators to group allocation was not performed. According to the paper, TCR Vbeta CDR3 sequencing was carried out on 135 peripheral blood samples, which came from under 50 ophthalmopathy, approximately 78 hyperthyroidism and approximately 17 progressor patients.

Sequences were derived from peripheral blood mononuclear cells (PBMCs), sampled at new diagnosis, from a patient treated with antithyroid drugs. This TCR derives from a woman between 35 and 50 years old with Graves disease. Donor details come from another sample of the same person, matched by shared clones. The sequence joins TRBV20-1 to TRBJ2-7; TRBD1 aligns with 9 central bases. This receptor has the CDR3 CSARDRGGTYEQYF. The DNA sequence reads TGCAGTGCTAGGGACAGGGGAGGGACCTACGAGCAGTACTTC.